A single sample gave rise to the 21 T cell receptor beta chains below, sequenced in a study of T-cell memory formation after mild COVID-19. TCRdb re-called the 5' RACE reads through MiXCR, storing one row per CDR3 protein. The sample has about 240,000 distinct CDR3 sequences, approximately 9% seen once; the top ten hold around a fifth. Sequenced input: PBMCs or a T cell subset sorted from them (not recorded which). The source is a man between 18 and 29 years old who had mild COVID-19 (a few samples of this study predate the infection). Cell type and time point are not known.

This clonotype was seen a handful of times. The chain links TRBV30 to TRBJ2-3; the D gene is possibly TRBD2 (5 bases). Trimming pared 6 bases from V and 6 bases from J, leaving 7 bases between. Germline CDR1 and CDR2: GTSNPN and SVGIG (reference sequence). The CDR3 has 10 amino acids. This CDR3 is CACKRDTQYF. The CDR3 bases are TGTGCCTGTAAGCGGGATACGCAGTATTTT.

The chain combines TRBV7-3 with TRBJ2-7; D is unresolved. The CDR3 is made up of 14 amino acids. Trimming left V 6 bases short and J 0 bases short, with 12 bases between. Germline V gene data show CDR1 as SGHTA and CDR2 as FQGTGA. CDR3 DNA sequence: TGTGCCAGCAGTCCCGGGTCTAACTCCTACGAGCAGTACTTC. Amino acids: CASSPGSNSYEQYF.

This clonotype was found a few times. The DNA of the CDR3 is TGTGCCAGCAGCGACAAGGGACTAGCTAACTATGGCTACACCTTC. Encoded protein: CASSDKGLANYGYTF. This sequence joins TRBV6-6 and TRBJ1-2, with D tentatively TRBD1 (5 bases). Germline V CDR1 and CDR2: MNHNY, SVGAGI (reference sequence). CDR3 length equals 15 residues. V dropped 6 bases and J dropped 0 bases, with 14 bases sitting between them.

This clonotype was detected many times. J is TRBJ2-5 and V is TRBV11-1, with D possibly being TRBD1 (6 bases). V lost 4 bases and J 2 bases, leaving 8 bases between the germline ends. The CDR3 is 13 amino acids. From germline, CDR1 is SGHAT and CDR2 FQDESV (reference sequence). The CDR3 bases are TGTGCCAGCAGCTACAGGGTTCAAGAGACCCAGTACTTC. This codes for CASSYRVQETQYF.

This clonotype was observed a few times. CDR3 residues: CASSLAGPSEGYEQYV. CDR3 sequence (DNA): TGTGCCAGCAGCTTGGCCGGGCCCTCCGAGGGGTACGAGCAGTACGTC. This chain joins TRBV5-6 and TRBJ2-7; either TRBD1 or TRBD2 may fit D (5 bases each). CDR3 length equals 16 residues. The V end lost 0 bases, the J end lost 4 bases, and 17 bases lay between the germline ends. The V gene's germline CDR1 is SGHDT and CDR2 YYEEEE.

This sequence joins TRBV4-3 and TRBJ2-7, with 12 bases that match TRBD2. Germline CDR1 reads LGHNA; CDR2 reads YSLEER. This CDR3 is built from 14 residues. Trimming cost V 5 bases and J 4 bases; bases outside gene matches: 3. The CDR3 reads CASSSGTSGYEQYF. CDR3 bases: TGCGCCAGCAGCTCCGGGACTAGCGGGTACGAGCAGTACTTC.

The chain joins TRBV5-1 to TRBJ2-1, with TRBD1 matching over 11 bases. In germline, CDR1 is SGHRS, CDR2 YFSETQ. J was trimmed by 8 bases and V by 3 bases; bases with no gene match: 7. The CDR3 spans 15 residues. The CDR3 here is CASSWGTGGFDEQFF. CDR3 nucleotide sequence: TGCGCCAGCAGCTGGGGGACAGGGGGTTTCGATGAGCAGTTCTTC.

A few counts support this clonotype. This chain links TRBV6-5 with TRBJ2-3; 8 bases agree with TRBD1. V trimming: 7 bases; J trimming: 6 bases; junction bases outside the gene matches: 9. The CDR3 sequence is 14 residues long. The germline CDR1 and CDR2 sequences are MNHEY and SVGAGI. CDR3 loop: CASKAGGLGDTQYF. In nucleotides, the CDR3 is TGTGCCAGCAAGGCAGGGGGCTTGGGGGATACGCAGTATTTT.

The CDR3 sequence: CASSLDVAGTEQYF. CDR3 sequence (DNA): TGTGCCAGCAGCTTAGACGTGGCAGGGACCGAGCAGTACTTC. The chain combines TRBV7-9 with TRBJ2-7; either TRBD1 or TRBD2 may fit D (5 bases each). The germline CDR1 and CDR2 sequences are SEHNR and FQNEAQ (reference sequence). V was shortened by 1 base and J by 6 bases, with 13 bases between the two germline ends. The CDR3 extends over 14 amino acids. Full variable domain (missing parts from reference TRBV7-9 and TRBJ2-7): DTGVSQNPRHKITKRGQNVTFRCDPISEHNRLYWYRQTLGQGPEFLTYFQNEAQLEKSRLLSDRFSAERPKGSFSTLEIQRTEQGDSAMYLCASSLDVAGTEQYFGPGTRLTVT.

The chain combines TRBV12-3 or TRBV12-4 with TRBJ1-1; no firm D call. The CDR3 sequence is 14 residues long. Trimming took 6 bases from V and 7 from J, leaving 18 bases between them. The CDR3 reads CASRPGAIRGEAFF. CDR3 sequence (DNA): TGTGCCAGCAGGCCCGGAGCCATCCGCGGTGAAGCTTTCTTT.

V and J are TRBV20-1 and TRBJ2-7; 7 nucleotides agree with TRBD2. The V and J ends lost 0 bases and 1 base, in that order; junction bases with no gene match: 3. CDR1 is DFQATT and CDR2 is SNEGSKA in the germline V gene (reference sequence). The CDR3 has 14 residues. CDR3 protein: CSARDRLASYEQYF. The CDR3 DNA reads TGCAGTGCTAGAGATAGACTAGCATCCTACGAGCAGTACTTC.

The V and J genes are TRBV7-2 and TRBJ2-7; possibly TRBD1 or TRBD2 for D (5 bases each). Germline V lookup: CDR1 SGHTA, CDR2 FQGNSA. Trimming took off 5 bases at V and 3 bases at J, with 17 bases between the two ends. The CDR3 loop spans 15 amino acids. CDR3 in amino acids: CASSPIRDGDYEQYF. The CDR3 nucleotides are TGTGCCAGCAGCCCGATTAGGGACGGAGACTACGAGCAGTACTTC.

The chain couples TRBV5-1 to TRBJ2-5; D remains ambiguous. V was pared by 4 bases and J by 0 bases, with 10 bases between. This CDR3 is built from 14 residues. Germline V gene lookup returns CDR1 SGHRS and CDR2 YFSETQ. In DNA, the CDR3 is TGCGCCAGCAGCCCGGGTACATACCAAGAGACCCAGTACTTC. Amino acids: CASSPGTYQETQYF. The whole variable domain, remainder taken from reference TRBV5-1 and TRBJ2-5, is KAGVTQTPRYLIKTRGQQVTLSCSPISGHRSVSWYQQTPGQGLQFLFEYFSETQRNKGNFPGRFSGRQFSNSRSEMNVSTLELGDSALYLCASSPGTYQETQYFGPGTRLLVL.

This clonotype has more than one count but fewer than ten. V usage is TRBV5-1 and J usage is TRBJ2-3, with unresolved D. This CDR3 contains 15 residues. Trimming took 9 bases from V and 1 from J, leaving 18 bases between them. Germline-derived CDR1 and CDR2 are SGHRS and YFSETQ. CDR3 sequence (DNA): TGCGCCACTAAGAGGTCCCCATCGGGCACAGATACGCAGTATTTT. Protein: CATKRSPSGTDTQYF.

The rearrangement joins TRBV6-5 to TRBJ2-1; TRBD2 aligns across 14 bases. The CDR3 sequence is 17 residues long. Losses at the gene ends were 2 bases for V and 10 bases for J; bases not matched to a gene: 10. Per the germline V gene, CDR1 is MNHEY and CDR2 is SVGAGI. This CDR3 is CASSYLGLAGGRREQFF. In DNA form, the CDR3 reads TGTGCCAGCAGTTACCTAGGACTAGCGGGGGGCCGTCGAGAGCAGTTCTTC.

This chain connects TRBV29-1 to TRBJ2-5, with TRBD2 matching over 14 bases. The CDR3 is made up of 14 amino acids. J was trimmed by 2 bases and V by 6 bases; bases with no gene match: 2. Looked up from germline, CDR1 is SQVTM and CDR2 is ANQGSEA. CDR3 nucleotides: TGCAGCGTCAGACTAGCGGGGGGGCAAGAGACCCAGTACTTC. Its translation is CSVRLAGGQETQYF.

The chain uses TRBV7-2 and TRBJ2-3, with D tentatively TRBD2 (6 bases). The CDR3 is made up of 15 amino acids. Trimming left V 2 bases short and J 3 bases short, with 12 bases between. The germline V gene has CDR1 SGHTA and CDR2 FQGNSA. The CDR3 DNA follows: TGTGCCAGCAGCTTATGGGGGACTCAGACAGATACGCAGTATTTT. Translation: CASSLWGTQTDTQYF.

The chain recombines TRBV15 with TRBJ2-2; 13 nucleotides line up with TRBD2. The CDR3 loop spans 18 amino acids. J was trimmed by 4 bases and V by 5 bases; bases with no gene match: 10. Germline V gene data show CDR1 as LNHNV and CDR2 as YYDKDF (reference sequence). The CDR3 here is CATSGKTSGGKGTGELFF. The CDR3 bases are TGTGCCACCAGCGGGAAGACTAGCGGGGGGAAGGGCACCGGGGAGCTGTTTTTT.

In its sample, this clonotype was seen a few times. The chain joins TRBV29-1 to TRBJ1-4; the match to TRBD1 covers 8 bases. The CDR3 loop spans 17 amino acids. V lost 6 bases, J lost 2 bases, and 14 bases stayed unmatched. Germline CDR1 reads SQVTM; CDR2 reads ANQGSEA. The DNA of the CDR3 is TGCAGCGTGCAACCCTTGACAGGGGAGGGCACTAATGAAAAACTGTTTTTT. Protein sequence: CSVQPLTGEGTNEKLFF.

V and J are TRBV11-2 and TRBJ1-6, with D unresolved. The V gene lost 3 bases and the J gene lost 5 bases, with 5 bases spanning the gap. Per the germline V gene, CDR1 is SGHAT and CDR2 is FQNNGV. This CDR3 region has 13 residues. As DNA, the CDR3 is TGTGCCAGCAGCTTCTCAGATAATTCACCCCTCCACTTT. This encodes CASSFSDNSPLHF.

The rearrangement uses TRBV20-1 and TRBJ2-1; 9 nucleotides match TRBD2. CDR1 and CDR2 from the germline V gene are DFQATT and SNEGSKA (reference sequence). The junction had 13 bases not matched to a gene; V was cut back by 6 bases and J by 7 bases. This CDR3 is built from 15 residues. CDR3: CSARSLAGVSNEQFF. CDR3 DNA: TGCAGTGCCCGATCCTTAGCGGGGGTTTCGAATGAGCAGTTCTTC.